The rows below give T cell receptor beta chains drawn from one sample of a study of cytomegalovirus exposure and HLA in healthy donors. TCRdb's table, derived via immunoSEQ multiplex PCR, lists solely in-frame clones and lacks some. The sample records about 98,000 clones, 55% to 75% being singletons. The sample consisted of PBMCs. The receptors shown here come from a man aged 45-60 years in good health and CMV-seronegative. Both conserved end residues are part of each CDR3. A D gene is named only where the DNA matches it firmly. Expanded clones are given a class, and other clones once, few, many or no size at all.

cdr3_nt	cdr3_aa	v_call	j_call	d_call	clone_size
TGTGCCAGCAGTTGGGACAGGGGTGACACCGGGGAGCTGTTTTTT	CASSWDRGDTGELFF	TRBV28	TRBJ2-2	TRBD1	.
TGTGCCAGCAGCGTGGCCGTCGGGCAGCCCCAGCATTTT	CASSVAVGQPQHF	TRBV9	TRBJ1-5	.	.
TGTGCCTGGAGTGTCGCAGCCTACAATGAGCAGTTCTTC	CAWSVAAYNEQFF	TRBV30	TRBJ2-1	.	once
TGTGCCAGCAGCTTTCACCTGGAGGCCTACGAGCAGTACTTC	CASSFHLEAYEQYF	TRBV7-9	TRBJ2-7	.	.
TGTGCCAGCAGCGCAGACAGGGGATGGGGCGGCAATGAGCAGTTCTTC	CASSADRGWGGNEQFF	TRBV7-6	TRBJ2-1	TRBD1	.
TGCGCCAGCAGCTTGGGGGACACCGGAAACACCATATATTTT	CASSLGDTGNTIYF	TRBV5-1	TRBJ1-3	.	.
TGTGCCAGCAGCTCCCTCGGGGACAGGGGGGCCTACGAGCAGTACTTC	CASSSLGDRGAYEQYF	TRBV7-9	TRBJ2-7	TRBD1	once
TGCGCCAACAGCCAAGGGGTGGGACAGGGGCGGGCGGATACGCAGTATTTT	CANSQGVGQGRADTQYF	TRBV4-1	TRBJ2-3	TRBD1	.
TGTGCCAGCAGTGAATATGGACGCGGGGAGCTGCTTTTT	CASSEYGRGELLF	TRBV25-1	TRBJ2-2	.	.
TGTGCCAGCAAGGGGGTAGCTGGTGGGGCCGGTAAACCTGGAAACACCATATATTTT	CASKGVAGGAGKPGNTIYF	TRBV28	TRBJ1-3	.	.
TGTGCCAGCCGAAAAACAGGGGGCGCCTACAATGAGCAGTTCTTC	CASRKTGGAYNEQFF	TRBV28	TRBJ2-1	TRBD1	few
TGTGCCTGGAGTGATAGGTCGGGTAGGGCCAACGTCCTGACTTTC	CAWSDRSGRANVLTF	TRBV30	TRBJ2-6	.	few
TGTGCCAGCAGCCATACCAGGAACACCGGGGAGCTGTTTTTT	CASSHTRNTGELFF	TRBV4-2	TRBJ2-2	.	.
TGTGCCAGCGGGGAGACTAGCGACGGATTAAGAGAGCAGTTCTTC	CASGETSDGLREQFF	TRBV27	TRBJ2-1	TRBD2	.
TGCGCCAGCAGTGAGTCTAGGACAGACACTGAAGCTTTCTTT	CASSESRTDTEAFF	TRBV10-1	TRBJ1-1	.	.
TGTGCCAGCAGGGACAAAAATAACTATGGCTACACCTTC	CASRDKNNYGYTF	TRBV28	TRBJ1-2	.	.
TGCGCCAGCAGCCAAACCATCATAGCGGGGGGGGGCTCCTACAATGAGCAGTTCTTC	CASSQTIIAGGGSYNEQFF	TRBV4-3	TRBJ2-1	TRBD2	few
TGCGCCAGCAGCAGAGAGGGGGTTGCCTACGAGCAGTACTTC	CASSREGVAYEQYF	TRBV5-1	TRBJ2-7	.	.
TGTGCCAGCAGCGGGGGGACAGGGGTTTACGGGGAGCTGTTTTTT	CASSGGTGVYGELFF	TRBV9	TRBJ2-2	TRBD1	.
TGTGCCAGCAGCCCCCGGGACAGGGCCTCCCCTAACGGCTACACCTTC	CASSPRDRASPNGYTF	TRBV7-8	TRBJ1-2	TRBD1	.
TGTGCCAGCAGTCCCCAACAGAATGGGAGCAATCAGCCCCAGCATTTT	CASSPQQNGSNQPQHF	TRBV7-6	TRBJ1-5	.	.
TGTGCCAGTAGACGGACAGGGTTGGACATTCAGTACTTC	CASRRTGLDIQYF	TRBV19	TRBJ2-4	TRBD1	once
TGTGCCAGCAGTAACCGAAACAGGGGGCGCGAAGCTTTCTTT	CASSNRNRGREAFF	TRBV6-5	TRBJ1-1	TRBD1	few
TGTGCCAGCAGCCAAGATCTTGGGGGGACAGGGATATTCTATGGCTACACCTTC	CASSQDLGGTGIFYGYTF	TRBV4-2	TRBJ1-2	TRBD1	.
TGCAGCGTTGAGGGACTAGATCAAGAGACCCAGTACTTC	CSVEGLDQETQYF	TRBV29-1	TRBJ2-5	TRBD2	.
TGTGCCAGCAGCGTAAAGACTAGCGGGGGGAGCTCCTACAATGAGCAGTTCTTC	CASSVKTSGGSSYNEQFF	TRBV9	TRBJ2-1	TRBD2	.
TGTGCCAGCAGTTTCTATGGGGGGACAGGCGGGTTGTCTTACGAGCAGTACTTC	CASSFYGGTGGLSYEQYF	TRBV28	TRBJ2-7	TRBD1	.
TGTGCCAGCAGCTTGACTAGCGGTCCCTACAATGAGCAGTTCTTC	CASSLTSGPYNEQFF	TRBV7-3	TRBJ2-1	TRBD2	.
TGCGCCAGCAGCAGAATTGGCGGGAGGAGTTCGTTAGATACGCAGTATTTT	CASSRIGGRSSLDTQYF	TRBV5-1	TRBJ2-3	TRBD2	once
TGTGCCAGCAGTCCGTCGACACCGATGAACACTGAAGCTTTCTTT	CASSPSTPMNTEAFF	TRBV28	TRBJ1-1	.	.
TGCAGCGTCGGACAGGGACTGTCTGGAAACACCATATATTTT	CSVGQGLSGNTIYF	TRBV29-1	TRBJ1-3	TRBD1	.
TGTGCCAGTAGCCATAGGGGGGACAGGGGTGGGGATGAGCAGTTCTTC	CASSHRGDRGGDEQFF	TRBV19	TRBJ2-1	TRBD1	.
TGTGCCATCAGTCGCAGGGAGGGAGAGACCGGGGAGCTGTTTTTT	CAISRREGETGELFF	TRBV10-3	TRBJ2-2	TRBD2	.
TGTGCCAGCAGCTCGCCGGGACTCGGTAATGAGCAGTTCTTC	CASSSPGLGNEQFF	TRBV7-3	TRBJ2-1	.	once
TGTGCCAGCAGCTACGACGACAGGGGGCCGTCTTTTGACAATCAGCCCCAGCATTTT	CASSYDDRGPSFDNQPQHF	TRBV28	TRBJ1-5	TRBD1	once
TGTGCCACCAGCAGAGTCAGGACAGGGGCTTTCAACGAGCAGTACTTC	CATSRVRTGAFNEQYF	TRBV15	TRBJ2-7	TRBD1	.
TGTGCCAGCACGTACAGGGGGCTCAGCACCGGGGAGCTGTTTTTT	CASTYRGLSTGELFF	TRBV6-5	TRBJ2-2	TRBD1	few
TGTGCCAGCAGCGTAGGTGGAGGGCGCAATGAGCAGTTCTTC	CASSVGGGRNEQFF	TRBV9	TRBJ2-1	.	.
TGTGCCAGTAGCCCCAACGGTGGGAGGGCCGCTAATGAGCAGTTCTTC	CASSPNGGRAANEQFF	TRBV19	TRBJ2-1	TRBD2	.
TGTGCCAGCAGCCTACAGACAGGGGCGAACACTGAAGCTTTCTTT	CASSLQTGANTEAFF	TRBV7-8	TRBJ1-1	TRBD1	.
TGTGCCAGCAGGAGCGGGGGGGCAGCCAATGAGCAGTTCTTC	CASRSGGAANEQFF	TRBV4-2	TRBJ2-1	TRBD2	.
TGTGCCAGCAGTCCCTCGGGGGGAGAGACCCAGTACTTC	CASSPSGGETQYF	TRBV6-5	TRBJ2-5	TRBD2	.
TGTGCCAGTAGTATAGAGCCAGCGGGAGGACTTGCAGATACGCAGTATTTT	CASSIEPAGGLADTQYF	TRBV19	TRBJ2-3	TRBD2	.
TGCGCCAGCAGCCCAGTCCCTGGACAGGGGGGCTTCCACGAGCAGTACTTC	CASSPVPGQGGFHEQYF	TRBV4-1	TRBJ2-7	TRBD1	.
TGTGCCAGCAGAGTAACAGGCTTAATTAACTATGGCTACACCTTC	CASRVTGLINYGYTF	TRBV28	TRBJ1-2	.	few
TGTGCCAGCAGTGAAGCGGAGAACTATGGCTACACCTTC	CASSEAENYGYTF	TRBV6-1	TRBJ1-2	.	large
TGTGCCAGCAGCGTAAATGAACAGGGGGCCACTGAAGCTTTCTTT	CASSVNEQGATEAFF	TRBV9	TRBJ1-1	TRBD1	.
TGCGCCAGCAGCAGACGACAGGGGGCGGGAGAGACCCAGTACTTC	CASSRRQGAGETQYF	TRBV5-1	TRBJ2-5	TRBD1	.
TGTGCCAGCAGCAACCGGGGGATCTTCGAGCAGTTCTTC	CASSNRGIFEQFF	TRBV5-8	TRBJ2-1	.	once
TGTGCCAGCAGCTTAGGGACAGGAAGTCGGGCTTTCTTT	CASSLGTGSRAFF	TRBV7-9	TRBJ1-1	TRBD1	.
TGCGCCAGCAGCGGAGGCAGGCCCAGCTCTGGAAACACCATATATTTT	CASSGGRPSSGNTIYF	TRBV4-3	TRBJ1-3	.	few
TGTGCCAGTAGTATTCGTCCGGGGTTTGCCTATGGCTACACCTTC	CASSIRPGFAYGYTF	TRBV19	TRBJ1-2	.	.
TGTGCCAGCAGCTCGACTAGCCAAAGCACTAGCACAGATACGCAGTATTTT	CASSSTSQSTSTDTQYF	TRBV5-6	TRBJ2-3	TRBD2	.